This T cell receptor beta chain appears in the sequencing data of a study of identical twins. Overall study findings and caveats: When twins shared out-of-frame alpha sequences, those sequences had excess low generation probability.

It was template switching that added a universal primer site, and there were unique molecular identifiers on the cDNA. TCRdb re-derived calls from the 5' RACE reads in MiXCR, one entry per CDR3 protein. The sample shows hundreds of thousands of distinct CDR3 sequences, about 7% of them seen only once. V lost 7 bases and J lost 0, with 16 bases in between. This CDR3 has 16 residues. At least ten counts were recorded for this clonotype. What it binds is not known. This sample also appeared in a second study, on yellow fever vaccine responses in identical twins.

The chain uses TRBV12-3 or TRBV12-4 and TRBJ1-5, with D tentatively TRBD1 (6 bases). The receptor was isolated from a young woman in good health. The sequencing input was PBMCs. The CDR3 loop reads CASTQGPPYSNQPQHF. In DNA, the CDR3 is TGTGCCAGCACCCAGGGGCCCCCTTATAGCAATCAGCCCCAGCATTTT.